The entry below gives a single T cell receptor (beta chain) sequence along with its context. Then a second PCR, running roughly 7 to 12 cycles, was carried out with a sample-barcoded 5' primer and a J-beta primer mix. TCRdb fed the 5' RACE reads into MiXCR, producing one record per CDR3 protein. The sample shows under 2,000,000 distinct CDR3 sequences, roughly 50% of them seen only once. These data originate in a study of blood T cells in healthy people across ages. This CDR3 has 14 amino acids. Germline values: CDR1 SQVTM, CDR2 ANQGSEA. Trimming cost V 4 bases and J 5 bases; bases outside gene matches: 3.

This receptor was identified in a woman aged 40-49 years in good health. Source material: blood. The chain uses TRBV29-1 and TRBJ2-1, with 12 bases identical to TRBD2. The CDR3 DNA follows: TGCAGCGTTGTCGGACTAGCGGGGCACAATGAGCAGTTCTTC. Its translation is CSVVGLAGHNEQFF.